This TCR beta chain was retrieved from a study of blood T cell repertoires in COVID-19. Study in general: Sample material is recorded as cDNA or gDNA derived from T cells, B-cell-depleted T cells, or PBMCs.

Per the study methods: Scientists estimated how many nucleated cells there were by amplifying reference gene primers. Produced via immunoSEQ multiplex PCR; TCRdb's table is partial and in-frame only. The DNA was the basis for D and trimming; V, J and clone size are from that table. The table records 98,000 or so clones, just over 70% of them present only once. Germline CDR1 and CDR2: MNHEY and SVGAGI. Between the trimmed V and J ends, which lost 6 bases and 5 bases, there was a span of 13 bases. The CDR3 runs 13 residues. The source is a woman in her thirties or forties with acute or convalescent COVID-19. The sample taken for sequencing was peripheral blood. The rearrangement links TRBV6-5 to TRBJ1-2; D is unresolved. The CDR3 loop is CASRPGEEYGYTF. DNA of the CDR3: TGTGCCAGCAGGCCGGGAGAGGAATATGGCTACACCTTC.